The clone carrying this T cell receptor beta chain was detected a few times. The same CDR3 is also encoded by other DNA sequences in this sample. The CDR3 is 14 amino acids. J lost 2 bases, V lost 4 bases, and 4 bases had no gene match. Germline V gives CDR1 SGHRS, CDR2 YFSETQ. Sequencing used immunoSEQ multiplex PCR; TCRdb keeps in-frame clones, though not all of them. The profile covers a few million clones, with about 92% appearing a single time and over 0.12% taken by the ten largest. This sample is part of a study of shared clonotypes between healthy human individuals. The sequencing input was naive CD4+ T cells sorted from blood. This sample's subset: CD45RA+ positively selected. The receptor was derived from a man aged 18 to 30 in good health. The rearrangement links TRBV5-1 to TRBJ2-3; TRBD1 aligns across 7 bases. CDR3 sequence: CASSPGQPTDTQYF. The CDR3 coding sequence is TGCGCCAGCAGCCCGGGACAGCCCACAGATACGCAGTATTTT.